The 10 T cell receptor beta chains below all came from one sample that was sequenced in a study of cytomegalovirus exposure and HLA in healthy donors. The PCR contained 60 Vbeta and 13 Jbeta primers. TCRdb keeps only in-frame clones here, not all; method: immunoSEQ multiplex PCR. This sample has about 130,000 clones; more than 60% occur once, and the top ten carry roughly 1.5%. The material sequenced was PBMCs. The receptors were sampled from a woman between 18 and 29 years old in good health and CMV-seronegative.

This clone was counted only a few times. This sequence joins TRBV5-1 and TRBJ2-1; 15 bases are shared with TRBD2. Germline V gene lookup returns CDR1 SGHRS and CDR2 YFSETQ. This CDR3 contains 22 residues. Trimming at V came to 4 bases and at J to 0 bases, leaving 17 bases not matched to a gene. The CDR3: CASSPIWRRTSGRASSYNEQFF. CDR3 sequence (DNA): TGCGCCAGCAGCCCCATTTGGAGGCGGACTAGCGGGAGGGCCAGCTCCTACAATGAGCAGTTCTTC.

The chain couples TRBV11-2 to TRBJ2-7; a possible D gene is TRBD2 (6 bases). Germline V gives CDR1 SGHAT, CDR2 FQNNGV. The V gene lost 5 bases and the J gene lost 2 bases, with 16 bases spanning the gap. The CDR3 contains 15 residues. The CDR3 region is CASSHAYGSPYEQYF. The CDR3 region has the DNA TGTGCCAGCAGCCACGCGTACGGGAGTCCCTACGAGCAGTACTTC.

The V call is TRBV5-4, the J call TRBJ2-3, with D tentatively TRBD1 (5 bases). CDR1 and CDR2 from the germline V gene are SGHNT and YYREEE (reference sequence). V was clipped by 0 bases and J by 5 bases, with 13 bases between them. This CDR3 is 15 amino acids long. CDR3 sequence: CASSLVGREGDTQYF. Here the CDR3 DNA reads TGTGCCAGCAGCTTGGTGGGCAGGGAAGGAGATACGCAGTATTTT.

A single count supports this clone. The chain uses TRBV30 and TRBJ1-5; D is ambiguous. V lost 1 base, J lost 2 bases, and 12 bases lay in between. Germline CDR1 and CDR2: GTSNPN and SVGIG (reference sequence). The CDR3 is 15 amino acids. The DNA of the CDR3 is TGTGCCTGGAGTGATAACACCGCTGGCAATCAGCCCCAGCATTTT. It translates to CAWSDNTAGNQPQHF.

The rearrangement uses TRBV7-2 and TRBJ2-7; 9 bases match TRBD2. The CDR3 length is 14 residues. Germline CDR1 and CDR2: SGHTA and FQGNSA. With V trimmed by 5 bases and J by 3 bases, 5 bases remained unmatched. The CDR3 DNA reads TGTGCCAGCAGCCGCTCTAGCGGGGTCTACGAGCAGTACTTC. Translating gives CASSRSSGVYEQYF.

The chain has TRBV5-4 and TRBJ1-2; 11 bases are shared with TRBD1. This CDR3 comprises 15 residues. V lost 5 bases, J lost 7 bases, and 10 bases stayed unmatched. CDR1 is SGHNT and CDR2 is YYREEE in the germline V gene (reference sequence). CDR3 in DNA: TGTGCCAGCAGTGATGACCGGACAGGGGGCATTGGCTACACCTTC. It codes for CASSDDRTGGIGYTF.

This chain connects TRBV7-9 to TRBJ2-7; a weak D match, TRBD1 (5 bases). CDR3 length: 14 residues. Trimming left V 1 base short and J 5 bases short, with 12 bases between. Per germline, CDR1 SEHNR and CDR2 FQNEAQ (reference sequence). The CDR3 DNA sequence: TGTGCCAGCAGCTTAGGTCCAGGGTCCAACGAGCAGTACTTC. Translated, it gives CASSLGPGSNEQYF.

On this clone itself: The junction differs from germline at one of its ends, possibly a read error. This sequence joins TRBV7-9 and TRBJ1-3; the D is unclear. CDR3 size: 12 residues. Per germline, CDR1 SEHNR and CDR2 FQNEAQ (reference sequence). DNA of the CDR3: TGTTCCAGCAGCTTACAAGGAAACACCATATATTTT. Residues: CSSSLQGNTIYF. Supplemented by reference TRBV7-9 and TRBJ1-3, the full variable domain reads DTGVSQNPRHKITKRGQNVTFRCDPISEHNRLYWYRQTLGQGPEFLTYFQNEAQLEKSRLLSDRFSAERPKGSFSTLEIQRTEQGDSAMYLCSSSLQGNTIYFGEGSWLTVV.

This clone has only one observation. The chain has TRBV5-6 and TRBJ2-7; 9 nucleotides align to TRBD2. Germline V gene sequence: CDR1 SGHDT, CDR2 YYEEEE. V shed 3 bases, J shed 0 bases, and the junction held 7 bases outside the gene matches. The length of the CDR3 is 16 residues. As DNA, the CDR3 is TGTGCCAGCAGCTGGGGGGCGGGAGGGCCCTCCTACGAGCAGTACTTC. The encoded protein is CASSWGAGGPSYEQYF.

The J gene is TRBJ2-1, the V gene TRBV11-2; the match to TRBD2 covers 11 bases. V lost 4 bases, J lost 8 bases, and 13 bases stayed unmatched. CDR1 is SGHAT and CDR2 is FQNNGV in the germline V gene. This CDR3 spans 17 amino acids. Here the CDR3 DNA reads TGTGCCAGCAGCTCCTCTAGCGGGAGGACTGTTTTGTATGAGCAGTTCTTC. It encodes CASSSSSGRTVLYEQFF.